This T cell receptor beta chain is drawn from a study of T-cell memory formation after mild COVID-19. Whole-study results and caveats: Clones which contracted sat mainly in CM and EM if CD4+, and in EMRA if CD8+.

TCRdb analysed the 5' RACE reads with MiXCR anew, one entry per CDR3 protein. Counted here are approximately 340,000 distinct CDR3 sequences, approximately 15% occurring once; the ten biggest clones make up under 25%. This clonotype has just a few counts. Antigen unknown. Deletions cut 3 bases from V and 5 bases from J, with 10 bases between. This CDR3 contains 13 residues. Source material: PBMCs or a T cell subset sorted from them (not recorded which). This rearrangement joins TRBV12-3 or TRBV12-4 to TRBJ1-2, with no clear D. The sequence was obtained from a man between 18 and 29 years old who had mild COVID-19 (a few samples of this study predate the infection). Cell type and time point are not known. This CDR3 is CASSFRGLYGYTF. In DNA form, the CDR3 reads TGTGCCAGCAGTTTCCGGGGTCTTTATGGCTACACCTTC.